This T cell receptor beta chain derives from a study of OX40 agonist ivuxolimab in advanced cancers. The junction had 7 bases not matched to a gene; V was cut back by 4 bases and J by 6 bases. The germline CDR1 and CDR2 sequences are SGDLS and YYNGEE. This CDR3 comprises 15 residues. The assay was immunoSEQ multiplex PCR, and TCRdb's table has in-frame clones only and misses some. The data show approximately 76,000 clones, approximately 85% seen once. This specimen consisted of CD4+ or CD8+ T cells sorted from blood, obtained in a trial of the OX40 agonist ivuxolimab. This rearrangement joins TRBV9 to TRBJ2-1, with TRBD2 identical over 10 bases. The receptor was derived from an adult with an advanced solid tumor such as melanoma, head and neck, liver or kidney cancer. The CDR3 is CASSPGASGSNEQFF. As DNA, the CDR3 is TGTGCCAGCAGCCCCGGGGCTAGCGGGAGCAATGAGCAGTTCTTC.